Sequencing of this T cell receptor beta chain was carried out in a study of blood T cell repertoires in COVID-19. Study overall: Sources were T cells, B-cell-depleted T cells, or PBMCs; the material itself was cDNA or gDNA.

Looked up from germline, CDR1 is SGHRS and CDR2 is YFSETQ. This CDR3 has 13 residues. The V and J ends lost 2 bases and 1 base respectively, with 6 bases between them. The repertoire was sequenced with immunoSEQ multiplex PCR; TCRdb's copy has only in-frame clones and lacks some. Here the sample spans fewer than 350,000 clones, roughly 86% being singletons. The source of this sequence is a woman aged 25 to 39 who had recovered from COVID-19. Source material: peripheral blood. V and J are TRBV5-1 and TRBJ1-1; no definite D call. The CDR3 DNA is TGCGCCAGCAGCTTTTTTCAGAACACTGAAGCTTTCTTT. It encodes CASSFFQNTEAFF.